These T cell receptor beta chains were read from a single sample in a study of blood T cell repertoires in COVID-19. Assay: immunoSEQ multiplex PCR; the TCRdb copy retains only in-frame clones and omits some. The table lists around 180,000 clones, 88% of them singletons, with around 24% in the top ten. The sequencing input was peripheral blood. Every receptor here comes from a man aged 55 to 69 with acute or convalescent COVID-19. CDR3s leave out the opening cysteine and the closing phenylalanine or tryptophan. Clone size is shown for a subset of rows, as once, few, many or a class of expanded clone.

J gene: TRBJ1-1
V gene: TRBV18
clone size: NA
CDR3 protein: ASSVTGIDGTEAF

J gene: TRBJ1-1
V gene: TRBV19
clone size: NA
CDR3 protein: ASSIPGRTEAF

J gene: TRBJ1-5
V gene: TRBV24-1
clone size: few
CDR3 protein: ATSDAGQGSQPQH

J gene: TRBJ2-7
V gene: TRBV5-1
clone size: NA
CDR3 protein: ASSKGHTSSYEQY

J gene: TRBJ1-2
V gene: TRBV11-3
clone size: NA
CDR3 protein: ASSPHTQGWFGYT

J gene: TRBJ1-5
V gene: TRBV3-1/TRBV3-2
clone size: NA
CDR3 protein: ASSQGRGSNQPQH

J gene: TRBJ1-1
V gene: TRBV7-8
clone size: NA
CDR3 protein: ASSPGGNTEAF

J gene: TRBJ1-1
V gene: TRBV29-1
clone size: NA
CDR3 protein: SVEGIMRGTEAF

J gene: TRBJ1-6
V gene: TRBV18
clone size: NA
CDR3 protein: ASSPSGAGSNSPLH

J gene: TRBJ1-6
V gene: TRBV5-6
clone size: NA
CDR3 protein: ASSWTASSYNSPLH

J gene: TRBJ2-5
V gene: TRBV19
clone size: NA
CDR3 protein: ASSLTGFQETQY

J gene: TRBJ2-3
V gene: TRBV11-1
clone size: once
CDR3 protein: ASSSSGVTDTQY

J gene: TRBJ2-5
V gene: TRBV11-3
clone size: NA
CDR3 protein: ASSPPGQGDETQY

J gene: TRBJ2-5
V gene: TRBV5-1
clone size: NA
CDR3 protein: ASSLGLAGGAEETQY

J gene: TRBJ2-4
V gene: TRBV6-2/TRBV6-3
clone size: NA
CDR3 protein: ASSYYEGWTKNIQY

J gene: TRBJ1-1
V gene: TRBV7-9
clone size: NA
CDR3 protein: ASSFGQGASGAF

J gene: TRBJ2-2
V gene: TRBV10-3
clone size: NA
CDR3 protein: AIKVGGVRELF

J gene: TRBJ2-1
V gene: TRBV11-3
clone size: once
CDR3 protein: ASSRDRHNEQF

J gene: TRBJ1-2
V gene: TRBV11-1
clone size: NA
CDR3 protein: ASSLEPGTANGYT

J gene: TRBJ2-1
V gene: TRBV27
clone size: once
CDR3 protein: ASGRQTRGNEQF

J gene: TRBJ2-5
V gene: TRBV29-1
clone size: NA
CDR3 protein: SARGGGDETQY

J gene: TRBJ1-3
V gene: TRBV5-5
clone size: NA
CDR3 protein: ASSLGAGAGNTIY

J gene: TRBJ1-1
V gene: TRBV5-5
clone size: NA
CDR3 protein: ASSLADSVTEAF

J gene: TRBJ1-1
V gene: TRBV4-3
clone size: NA
CDR3 protein: ASSLARQGYSDTEAF

J gene: TRBJ1-2
V gene: TRBV27
clone size: NA
CDR3 protein: ASSLRRQGYGYT

J gene: TRBJ1-2
V gene: TRBV19
clone size: NA
CDR3 protein: ASSINDRGGYT

J gene: TRBJ1-2
V gene: TRBV6-5
clone size: NA
CDR3 protein: ASRRGRGYT

J gene: TRBJ2-7
V gene: TRBV18
clone size: NA
CDR3 protein: ASSRDRSGSYEQY

J gene: TRBJ2-3
V gene: TRBV19
clone size: NA
CDR3 protein: ASALGDTDTQY

J gene: TRBJ2-1
V gene: TRBV11-3
clone size: NA
CDR3 protein: ASSSNTGDRDNEQF

J gene: TRBJ1-1
V gene: TRBV20-1
clone size: NA
CDR3 protein: SASQTRGGTEAF

J gene: TRBJ1-5
V gene: TRBV6-5
clone size: NA
CDR3 protein: ASSTGSNQPQH

J gene: TRBJ2-1
V gene: TRBV7-3
clone size: few
CDR3 protein: ASSPLGGEQF

J gene: TRBJ1-3
V gene: TRBV30
clone size: NA
CDR3 protein: AWSGRGGAGGNTIY

J gene: TRBJ2-6
V gene: TRBV14
clone size: NA
CDR3 protein: ASSLALTGSSGANVLT

J gene: TRBJ2-1
V gene: TRBV9
clone size: NA
CDR3 protein: ASSGGPYNEQF

J gene: TRBJ2-7
V gene: TRBV9
clone size: NA
CDR3 protein: ASSPPRASGVPYEQY

J gene: TRBJ1-3
V gene: TRBV6-2/TRBV6-3
clone size: NA
CDR3 protein: ASSYSGSSGNTIY

J gene: TRBJ2-7
V gene: TRBV4-1
clone size: NA
CDR3 protein: ASSQASGTAFYEQY

J gene: TRBJ1-5
V gene: TRBV12-5
clone size: NA
CDR3 protein: ASAERLYSNQPQH

J gene: TRBJ1-2
V gene: TRBV5-6
clone size: NA
CDR3 protein: ASSLRAGNYGYT

J gene: TRBJ2-3
V gene: TRBV18
clone size: NA
CDR3 protein: ASSPPTVTDTQY

J gene: TRBJ1-2
V gene: TRBV5-6
clone size: NA
CDR3 protein: ASSPPTVYGYT

J gene: TRBJ1-4
V gene: TRBV19
clone size: NA
CDR3 protein: ASSIELQGGLF

J gene: TRBJ2-7
V gene: TRBV11-3
clone size: NA
CDR3 protein: ASSLDRLAGGGEQY

J gene: TRBJ2-1
V gene: TRBV6-5
clone size: few
CDR3 protein: ASSYRRGANEQF

J gene: TRBJ2-7
V gene: TRBV5-6
clone size: NA
CDR3 protein: ASSLGVSYEQY

J gene: TRBJ2-1
V gene: TRBV6-1
clone size: NA
CDR3 protein: ASSEGFGGRGFNEQF

J gene: TRBJ1-4
V gene: TRBV6-6
clone size: NA
CDR3 protein: ASSLQGGGEKLF

J gene: TRBJ1-1
V gene: TRBV9
clone size: NA
CDR3 protein: ASSVDGGLHMNTEAF

J gene: TRBJ1-2
V gene: TRBV29-1
clone size: NA
CDR3 protein: SVRTGEDT

J gene: TRBJ2-5
V gene: TRBV7-2
clone size: NA
CDR3 protein: ASSFQGLVTQY